This is a list of T cell receptor beta chains from one sample in a study of tumor and adjacent non-tumor tissue in lung cancer. From the multiplex PCR reads, TCRdb called clonotypes with MiXCR, one entry per CDR3 protein. Among 120,000 to 150,000 distinct CDR3 sequences listed, approximately 66% were seen once. Specimen: lung tumor tissue. These receptors were taken from a man aged 55 to 70 with small cell lung cancer. The CDR3 runs from the conserved cysteine through the conserved F or W. Fields, in order: clone size, J gene, D gene, V gene, CDR3 DNA, CDR3 protein. A D gene is named only where the DNA matches it firmly. Only part of the rows carry a size: once, few, many, or a class if the clone is expanded.

clone_size: .; j_call: TRBJ2-1; d_call: .; v_call: TRBV11-2; cdr3_nt: TGTGCCCGCAGCTTCATGCTCAGCAATGAGCAGTTCTTC; cdr3_aa: CARSFMLSNEQFF
clone_size: .; j_call: TRBJ2-7; d_call: .; v_call: TRBV6-1; cdr3_nt: TGTGCCAGCAGTGACGGGACACGTCACCACGAACAGTACTTC; cdr3_aa: CASSDGTRHHEQYF
clone_size: .; j_call: TRBJ2-4; d_call: .; v_call: TRBV20-1; cdr3_nt: TGCAGTGCTAGATTCGTAAGTGCGCACATTCAGCACTTC; cdr3_aa: CSARFVSAHIQHF
clone_size: .; j_call: TRBJ2-1; d_call: TRBD2; v_call: TRBV20-1; cdr3_nt: TGCAGTGCTAGAACGGTTAGCGGGAGGGAATGGTCCTACAATGAGCAGTTCTTC; cdr3_aa: CSARTVSGREWSYNEQFF
clone_size: many; j_call: TRBJ1-2; d_call: TRBD1; v_call: TRBV6-5; cdr3_nt: TGTGCCAGCGGACAGACAGGGAGTCGGTATGGCTACACCTTC; cdr3_aa: CASGQTGSRYGYTF
clone_size: many; j_call: TRBJ2-3; d_call: .; v_call: TRBV6-6; cdr3_nt: TGTGCCAGCAGGGTAACAGATACGCAGTATTTT; cdr3_aa: CASRVTDTQYF
clone_size: few; j_call: TRBJ2-3; d_call: .; v_call: TRBV5-1; cdr3_nt: TGCGCCAGCGTCCGGGGTGGGAGCACAGATACGCAGTATTTT; cdr3_aa: CASVRGGSTDTQYF
clone_size: .; j_call: TRBJ2-6; d_call: .; v_call: TRBV12-3/TRBV12-4; cdr3_nt: TGTGCCAGCCTACCGGAGGGCCGAGGGGCCAACGTCCTGACCTTC; cdr3_aa: CASLPEGRGANVLTF
clone_size: once; j_call: TRBJ2-4; d_call: .; v_call: TRBV5-6; cdr3_nt: TGTGCCAGCAGCTTGGCGGTAAAAAACATTCAGTACTTC; cdr3_aa: CASSLAVKNIQYF
clone_size: few; j_call: TRBJ1-1; d_call: .; v_call: TRBV5-6; cdr3_nt: TGTGCCAGCAGCCCGCGACAGGTGAGGCACACTGAAGCTTTCTTT; cdr3_aa: CASSPRQVRHTEAFF
clone_size: .; j_call: TRBJ2-3; d_call: .; v_call: TRBV5-6; cdr3_nt: TGTGCCAGCAGCAGACAGCTCACAGATACGCAGTATTTT; cdr3_aa: CASSRQLTDTQYF
clone_size: .; j_call: TRBJ2-2; d_call: .; v_call: TRBV6-2/TRBV6-3; cdr3_nt: TGTGCCAGCTCCGATTATCTCACCGGGGAGCTGTTTTTT; cdr3_aa: CASSDYLTGELFF
clone_size: many; j_call: TRBJ2-3; d_call: TRBD2; v_call: TRBV20-1; cdr3_nt: TGCAGTGCCAGTGGCGGGAGGGGCAAAGATACGCAGTATTTT; cdr3_aa: CSASGGRGKDTQYF
clone_size: .; j_call: TRBJ2-4; d_call: .; v_call: TRBV14; cdr3_nt: TGTGCCAGCGGCCAAGGAGCCAAAAACATTCAGTACTTC; cdr3_aa: CASGQGAKNIQYF
clone_size: .; j_call: TRBJ1-1; d_call: .; v_call: TRBV29-1; cdr3_nt: TGCAGCGTTGATAGGACAGCGAACTCTGAAGCTTTCTTT; cdr3_aa: CSVDRTANSEAFF
clone_size: .; j_call: TRBJ2-3; d_call: .; v_call: TRBV5-4; cdr3_nt: TGTGCCAGCAGCCCAGGGCAGGCCACCCATACGCACTATTTT; cdr3_aa: CASSPGQATHTHYF
clone_size: .; j_call: TRBJ2-5; d_call: .; v_call: TRBV20-1; cdr3_nt: TGCAGTGTGCTGACTAGTGGAGAGAACCAGTGCTTC; cdr3_aa: CSVLTSGENQCF
clone_size: many; j_call: TRBJ2-5; d_call: .; v_call: TRBV30; cdr3_nt: TGTGCCTGGAGTGCCGGCGTGGGGCAAGAGACCCAGTACTTC; cdr3_aa: CAWSAGVGQETQYF
clone_size: .; j_call: TRBJ1-6; d_call: .; v_call: TRBV6-6; cdr3_nt: TGTGCTGGCAGCCACGGAAGCAGCGGCAATTCACCCCTCCACTTT; cdr3_aa: CAGSHGSSGNSPLHF
clone_size: .; j_call: TRBJ2-2; d_call: .; v_call: TRBV5-4; cdr3_nt: TGTGTCAGCAGCTTGCAACCGGGACATGGTAGCACCGGGGAGCTGTTTTTT; cdr3_aa: CVSSLQPGHGSTGELFF
clone_size: .; j_call: TRBJ1-2; d_call: .; v_call: TRBV6-1; cdr3_nt: TGTGCCTGCAGCGTCAGGGCCGAGTATGGCTACACCTTC; cdr3_aa: CACSVRAEYGYTF
clone_size: .; j_call: TRBJ2-3; d_call: .; v_call: TRBV5-6; cdr3_nt: TGTGCCAGCACCCGAAGAAGCGCAGATACGCAGTATTTT; cdr3_aa: CASTRRSADTQYF
clone_size: .; j_call: TRBJ1-5; d_call: .; v_call: TRBV20-1; cdr3_nt: TGCAGTGCTAGAGATCGCCACAGCAATCAGCCCAAGCATTTT; cdr3_aa: CSARDRHSNQPKHF
clone_size: .; j_call: TRBJ1-1; d_call: TRBD1; v_call: TRBV20-1; cdr3_nt: TGCAGTGCCTCGCGCAGGGCAGGGGGATACACTGAAGCTTTCTTT; cdr3_aa: CSASRRAGGYTEAFF
clone_size: .; j_call: TRBJ1-3; d_call: .; v_call: TRBV4-2; cdr3_nt: TGTGCCAGCAGCCAAGATAGCCTCCCCCGACTCGGGACCTCTGGAAACACCATATATTTT; cdr3_aa: CASSQDSLPRLGTSGNTIYF
clone_size: few; j_call: TRBJ1-3; d_call: .; v_call: TRBV10-2; cdr3_nt: TGCGCCAGCACGGACAGCGGAAACACCATATATTTT; cdr3_aa: CASTDSGNTIYF
clone_size: .; j_call: TRBJ2-1; d_call: .; v_call: TRBV5-1; cdr3_nt: TGCGCCAGCAGCTTGGATGGGTTAGGCGAGCAGTTCTTC; cdr3_aa: CASSLDGLGEQFF
clone_size: .; j_call: TRBJ2-1; d_call: .; v_call: TRBV20-1; cdr3_nt: TGCAGTTCCAAGAGGGTAGGGACCAGAGAGGGAGAGCAGTTTTTT; cdr3_aa: CSSKRVGTREGEQFF
clone_size: .; j_call: TRBJ2-3; d_call: .; v_call: TRBV4-2; cdr3_nt: TGTGCCAGCAGTCAGCTAGTCGGCTGGAACACAGATACGCAGTATTTT; cdr3_aa: CASSQLVGWNTDTQYF
clone_size: .; j_call: TRBJ2-3; d_call: TRBD2; v_call: TRBV11-3; cdr3_nt: TGTACCAGCGGCTTCACTAGCGGGAGTTTAGATATGCAGTATTTT; cdr3_aa: CTSGFTSGSLDMQYF
clone_size: .; j_call: TRBJ2-2; d_call: .; v_call: TRBV28; cdr3_nt: TGTGCCAGCAATTCCACCGGGGGCCCTACCGGGGAGCTGTTTTTT; cdr3_aa: CASNSTGGPTGELFF
clone_size: many; j_call: TRBJ2-5; d_call: .; v_call: TRBV7-9; cdr3_nt: TGTGCCAGCAGCCGAAACGCGGGAAAGTTAGAGACCCAGTACTTC; cdr3_aa: CASSRNAGKLETQYF
clone_size: .; j_call: TRBJ2-5; d_call: .; v_call: TRBV6-5; cdr3_nt: TGTGCCAGCAGTTACTCGAACCGGCTAGTGGGAGGAGAGACCAAGTACTTC; cdr3_aa: CASSYSNRLVGGETKYF
clone_size: .; j_call: TRBJ2-1; d_call: TRBD2; v_call: TRBV10-3; cdr3_nt: TGTGCCATCAGTGAGTCGACTAGCGGGTACAATGAGCAGTTCTTC; cdr3_aa: CAISESTSGYNEQFF
clone_size: many; j_call: TRBJ2-6; d_call: .; v_call: TRBV7-8; cdr3_nt: TGTGCCAGCAGCTTATCAGGGCCTGGGGCCAACGTCCTGACTTTC; cdr3_aa: CASSLSGPGANVLTF
clone_size: .; j_call: TRBJ1-1; d_call: .; v_call: TRBV11-2; cdr3_nt: TGTGCCAGCAGCTCGAAGCAGCGGCCAAGAATAAACACTGAAGCTTTCTTT; cdr3_aa: CASSSKQRPRINTEAFF
clone_size: once; j_call: TRBJ2-1; d_call: .; v_call: TRBV11-1; cdr3_nt: TGTGCTAGCAGCCTAAGGTTTGGGTCTAGCGTCTACAATGAGCAGTCCTTC; cdr3_aa: CASSLRFGSSVYNEQSF
clone_size: many; j_call: TRBJ1-2; d_call: TRBD1; v_call: TRBV20-1; cdr3_nt: TGCAGTGCTGGGACAGGGGATTATGGCTACACCTTC; cdr3_aa: CSAGTGDYGYTF
clone_size: many; j_call: TRBJ2-7; d_call: .; v_call: TRBV5-4; cdr3_nt: TGTGCCAGCAGCTTGGGGGGTGGCGTCTACGAGCAGTACTTC; cdr3_aa: CASSLGGGVYEQYF
clone_size: .; j_call: TRBJ2-7; d_call: .; v_call: TRBV4-1; cdr3_nt: TGTGTCAGCAGCCTGGCGGAGAGCTCCTTCGAGCAGTACTTT; cdr3_aa: CVSSLAESSFEQYF
clone_size: few; j_call: TRBJ2-3; d_call: TRBD2; v_call: TRBV4-1; cdr3_nt: TGCGCCAGCAGCCTAGCGGGAGTCTCCCAAGATACGCAGTATTTT; cdr3_aa: CASSLAGVSQDTQYF